A selection of T cell receptor beta chains follows, all from one sample in a study of blood T cell repertoires in COVID-19. Using immunoSEQ multiplex PCR, the repertoire was profiled, and TCRdb retains in-frame clones only, with some absent. The repertoire includes over 150,000 clones, around 78% of them detected once, and around 1.5% sits in the top ten. The source material was peripheral blood. The receptors were gathered from an elderly man with acute or convalescent COVID-19. The conserved cysteine and the conserved F or W are not part of the CDR3 here. The order of the fields is J gene, CDR3 length, V gene, CDR3 protein.

J: TRBJ1-2
length: 13
V: TRBV7-2
CDR3: ASSPQGTANYGYT

J: TRBJ2-1
length: 12
V: TRBV6-5
CDR3: ASNRDRNYNEQF

J: TRBJ1-6
length: 16
V: TRBV5-5
CDR3: ASTFRDLRDSYNSPLH

J: TRBJ1-1
length: 12
V: TRBV7-9
CDR3: ASSPATWSTEAF

J: TRBJ2-2
length: 14
V: TRBV12-2
CDR3: ASRSRRQGTAGELF

J: TRBJ2-7
length: 12
V: TRBV7-9
CDR3: ASSLSGQSYEQY

J: TRBJ2-5
length: 12
V: TRBV19
CDR3: ASGLSGVQETQY

J: TRBJ2-3
length: 13
V: TRBV2
CDR3: ASSGTSGGGDTQY

J: TRBJ2-2
length: 13
V: TRBV10-3
CDR3: AITRQGWGAGELF

J: TRBJ1-3
length: 12
V: TRBV3-1/TRBV3-2
CDR3: ASSHSGSGNTIY

J: TRBJ1-5
length: 12
V: TRBV29-1
CDR3: SVATGVSNQPQH

J: TRBJ1-2
length: 11
V: TRBV7-3
CDR3: ASSLTGAPGYT

J: TRBJ2-3
length: 11
V: TRBV18
CDR3: ASSPSNGDTQY

J: TRBJ2-1
length: 15
V: TRBV9
CDR3: ASSFPSSGGTYNEQF

J: TRBJ1-1
length: 14
V: TRBV11-3
CDR3: ASSLGGQGGNTEAF

J: TRBJ1-4
length: 14
V: TRBV5-4
CDR3: ASSLKFRGKGEKLF

J: TRBJ2-3
length: 13
V: TRBV5-4
CDR3: ASSVDLESSDTQY

J: TRBJ1-2
length: 13
V: TRBV27
CDR3: ASRVWAGFNYGYT

J: TRBJ1-6
length: 13
V: TRBV5-1
CDR3: ASSQAGQYNSPLH

J: TRBJ2-3
length: 12
V: TRBV10-3
CDR3: AISRQTGTDTQY

J: TRBJ2-2
length: 15
V: TRBV9
CDR3: ASSVDRGPSNTGELF

J: TRBJ2-3
length: 13
V: TRBV19
CDR3: ASSISGFAGDTQY

J: TRBJ1-2
length: 8
V: TRBV20-1
CDR3: SARGAGYT

J: TRBJ1-2
length: 11
V: TRBV7-9
CDR3: ASSFGQNYGYT

J: TRBJ2-3
length: 13
V: TRBV7-3
CDR3: ASSSGVFGTDTQY

J: TRBJ1-2
length: 9
V: TRBV12-3/TRBV12-4
CDR3: ASSEGYGYT

J: TRBJ1-5
length: 11
V: TRBV12-3/TRBV12-4
CDR3: ASSSGSITAQH

J: TRBJ2-2
length: 15
V: TRBV9
CDR3: ASSVVGGGAGTGELF

J: TRBJ2-7
length: 12
V: TRBV11-2
CDR3: ASKGTSGTYEQY

J: TRBJ1-6
length: 12
V: TRBV6-5
CDR3: ASTIDRAGSPLH

J: TRBJ1-3
length: 14
V: TRBV5-4
CDR3: ASSLAGRGTGNTIY

J: TRBJ1-1
length: 14
V: TRBV30
CDR3: AWASFPGLTNTEAF

J: TRBJ1-5
length: 10
V: TRBV2
CDR3: ATGTGNQPQH

J: TRBJ2-3
length: 15
V: TRBV7-2
CDR3: ASSLRSGRGYTDTQY

J: TRBJ1-2
length: 13
V: TRBV7-2
CDR3: ASSLYHLANYGYT

J: TRBJ1-3
length: 13
V: TRBV11-2
CDR3: ASSTGLSSGNTIY

J: TRBJ2-6
length: 13
V: TRBV3-1/TRBV3-2
CDR3: ASSRTDSGANVLT

J: TRBJ1-2
length: 14
V: TRBV4-1
CDR3: ASSKRSGAGSVGYT

J: TRBJ1-2
length: 12
V: TRBV6-5
CDR3: ASSSQGSNYGYT

J: TRBJ1-1
length: 9
V: TRBV19
CDR3: ASNQRGEAF

J: TRBJ2-2
length: 16
V: TRBV27
CDR3: ASSLRERLAANTGELF

J: TRBJ1-2
length: 13
V: TRBV5-1
CDR3: ASSLASGGDYGYT

J: TRBJ1-2
length: 16
V: TRBV7-2
CDR3: ASSLGWGGGPTNYGYT

J: TRBJ1-6
length: 11
V: TRBV7-9
CDR3: ASTPLGNSPLH

J: TRBJ1-5
length: 15
V: TRBV24-1
CDR3: ATSDPRTGDEDQPQH